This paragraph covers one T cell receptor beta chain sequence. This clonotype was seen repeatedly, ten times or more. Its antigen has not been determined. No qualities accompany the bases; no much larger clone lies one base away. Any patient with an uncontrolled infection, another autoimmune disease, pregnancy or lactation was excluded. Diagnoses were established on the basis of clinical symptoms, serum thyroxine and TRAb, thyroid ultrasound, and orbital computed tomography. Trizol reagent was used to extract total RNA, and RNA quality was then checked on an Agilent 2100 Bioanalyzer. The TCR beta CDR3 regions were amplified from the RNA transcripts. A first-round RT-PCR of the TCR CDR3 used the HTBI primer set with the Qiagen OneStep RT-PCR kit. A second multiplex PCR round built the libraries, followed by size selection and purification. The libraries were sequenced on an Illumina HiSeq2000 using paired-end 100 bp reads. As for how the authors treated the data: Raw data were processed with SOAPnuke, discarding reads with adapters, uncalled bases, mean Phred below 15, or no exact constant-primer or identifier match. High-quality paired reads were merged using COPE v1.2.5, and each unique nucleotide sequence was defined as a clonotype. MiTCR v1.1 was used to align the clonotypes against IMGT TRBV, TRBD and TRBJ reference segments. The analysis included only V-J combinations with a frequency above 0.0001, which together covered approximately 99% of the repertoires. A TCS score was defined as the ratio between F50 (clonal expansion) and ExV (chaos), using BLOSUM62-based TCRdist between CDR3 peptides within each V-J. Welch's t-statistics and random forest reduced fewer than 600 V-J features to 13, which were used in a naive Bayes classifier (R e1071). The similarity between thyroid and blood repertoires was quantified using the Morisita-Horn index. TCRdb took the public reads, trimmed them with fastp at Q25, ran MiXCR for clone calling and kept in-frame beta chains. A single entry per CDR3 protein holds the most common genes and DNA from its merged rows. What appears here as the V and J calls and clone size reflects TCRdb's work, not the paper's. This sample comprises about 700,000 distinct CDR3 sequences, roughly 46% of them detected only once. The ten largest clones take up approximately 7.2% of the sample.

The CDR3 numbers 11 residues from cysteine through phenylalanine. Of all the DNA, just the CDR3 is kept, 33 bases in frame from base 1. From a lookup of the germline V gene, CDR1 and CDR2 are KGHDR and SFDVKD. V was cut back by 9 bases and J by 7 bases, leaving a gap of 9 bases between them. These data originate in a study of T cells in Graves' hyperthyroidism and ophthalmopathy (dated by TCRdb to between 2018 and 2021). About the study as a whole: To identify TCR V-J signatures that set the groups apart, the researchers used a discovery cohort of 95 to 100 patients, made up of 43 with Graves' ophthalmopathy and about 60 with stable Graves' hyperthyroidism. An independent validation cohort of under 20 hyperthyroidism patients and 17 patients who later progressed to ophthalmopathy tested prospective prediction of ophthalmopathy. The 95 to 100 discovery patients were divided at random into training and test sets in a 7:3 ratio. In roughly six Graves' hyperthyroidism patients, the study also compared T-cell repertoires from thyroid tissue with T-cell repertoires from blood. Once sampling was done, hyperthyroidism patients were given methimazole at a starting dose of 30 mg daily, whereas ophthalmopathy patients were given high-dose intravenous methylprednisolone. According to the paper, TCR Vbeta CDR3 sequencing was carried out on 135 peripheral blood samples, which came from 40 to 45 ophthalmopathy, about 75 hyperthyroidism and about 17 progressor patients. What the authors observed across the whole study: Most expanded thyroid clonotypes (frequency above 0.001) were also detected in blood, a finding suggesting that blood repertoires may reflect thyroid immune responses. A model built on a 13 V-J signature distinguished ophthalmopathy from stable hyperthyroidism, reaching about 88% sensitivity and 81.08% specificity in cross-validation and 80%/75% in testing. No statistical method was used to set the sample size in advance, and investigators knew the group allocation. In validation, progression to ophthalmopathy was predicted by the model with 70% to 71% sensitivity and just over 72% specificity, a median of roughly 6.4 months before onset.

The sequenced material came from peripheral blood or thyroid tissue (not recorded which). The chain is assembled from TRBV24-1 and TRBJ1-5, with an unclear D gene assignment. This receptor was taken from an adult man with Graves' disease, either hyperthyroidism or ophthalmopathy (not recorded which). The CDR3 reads CATRTTQPQHF. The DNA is TGTGCCACCCGCACAACCCAGCCCCAGCATTTT.